A selection of T cell receptor beta chains follows, all from one sample in a study of metastatic and nonmetastatic thyroid tumors. TCRdb redid the clone calls on the PCR reads using MiXCR. The data contain around 40,000 clones, roughly a sixth of them singletons. The sample was blood. Receptors were obtained from a male donor with papillary thyroid cancer or a benign thyroid nodule (not recorded which). Some clones in this sample may be carry-over from other donors' samples. Both conserved end residues are part of each CDR3. The D gene is left open where the match is weak. A clone size is listed for some rows: how often the clone was seen (once, few, many), or a class if it is expanded.

clone size,V gene,J gene,D gene,CDR3 DNA,CDR3 protein
many,TRBV30,TRBJ2-7,NA,TGTGCCTGGAGTGTTCCTGGGTTGAACTACGAGCAGTACTTC,CAWSVPGLNYEQYF
many,TRBV7-6,TRBJ2-1,NA,TGTGCCAGCAGCTTAGTCAGCAATGAGCAGTTCTTC,CASSLVSNEQFF
once,TRBV4-1,TRBJ1-5,TRBD1,TGCGCCAGCAGCCAAGACCCCGGACAGGGTGGACAGCCCCAGCATTTT,CASSQDPGQGGQPQHF
NA,TRBV5-1,TRBJ2-3,NA,TGCGCCAGCAGCTTACTCAGGGAAAGCACAGATACGCAGTATTTT,CASSLLRESTDTQYF
NA,TRBV7-8,TRBJ1-5,TRBD1,TGTGCCAGCAGCCCGCGACAGGGGGCTCAGCCCCAGCATTTT,CASSPRQGAQPQHF
many,TRBV9,TRBJ2-7,NA,TGTGCCAGCAGCGTAGGAGCGGAGCAGTACTTC,CASSVGAEQYF
medium-sized,TRBV24-1,TRBJ2-2,NA,TGTGCCCCCAAGATGCGGTGGACAGCTTCGAACACCGGGGAGCTGTTTTTT,CAPKMRWTASNTGELFF
many,TRBV4-1,TRBJ1-1,NA,TGCGCCAGCAGCCAAGTAGAACTGATGAACACTGAAGCTTTCTTT,CASSQVELMNTEAFF
many,TRBV29-1,TRBJ2-1,NA,TGCAGCGTACACGCCAGGGGAGTCGCCTACAATGAGCAGTTCTTC,CSVHARGVAYNEQFF
once,TRBV28,TRBJ2-7,TRBD2,TGTGCCAGCAGTTCCATAATATTGGGGATGGGCGGGGGAGAGTTTGACGAGCAGTACTTC,CASSSIILGMGGGEFDEQYF
many,TRBV6-5,TRBJ1-5,NA,TGTGCCAGCAGTTACTCAGTTAATCAGCCCCAGCATTTT,CASSYSVNQPQHF
many,TRBV12-3/TRBV12-4,TRBJ2-1,NA,TGTGCCAGCAGTTTAGGGACCAACAATGAGCAGTTCTTC,CASSLGTNNEQFF
many,TRBV9,TRBJ1-1,NA,TGTGCCAGCAGTAAGGTCTTGAACACTGAAGCTTTCTTT,CASSKVLNTEAFF
NA,TRBV20-1,TRBJ1-2,NA,TGCAGTGCTAGTCGGAGGGATGGCTACACCTTC,CSASRRDGYTF
many,TRBV20-1,TRBJ2-5,NA,TGCAGTGCTAGAGATCTTGCTACAGGGTGGTCCCAAGAGACCCAGTACTTC,CSARDLATGWSQETQYF
NA,TRBV6-2/TRBV6-3,TRBJ1-1,TRBD1,TGTGCCAGCAGTTCTCCGGGACAGGGTACCACTGAAGCTTTCTTT,CASSSPGQGTTEAFF
many,TRBV4-1,TRBJ1-5,NA,TGCGCCAGCAGCCAAGACATGGGACCCTTGCCCCAGCATTTT,CASSQDMGPLPQHF
many,TRBV9,TRBJ2-5,NA,TGTGCCAGCAGCGTAGACAGCAGGTACCAAGAGACCCAGTACTTC,CASSVDSRYQETQYF
few,TRBV12-3/TRBV12-4,TRBJ2-1,NA,TGTGCCAGCAGTCTAGCGTGGCTTCACAATGAGCAGTTCTTC,CASSLAWLHNEQFF
medium-sized,TRBV6-1,TRBJ1-6,NA,TGTGCCAGCAGTGAAGTGGTCGGGCTTCGGGTAGGGGGGTCACCCCTCCACTTT,CASSEVVGLRVGGSPLHF
many,TRBV5-1,TRBJ2-3,TRBD2,TGCGCCAGCAGCTTGGCTAGCGGGAGTGGGTCAGATACGCAGTATTTT,CASSLASGSGSDTQYF
NA,TRBV6-1,TRBJ1-6,NA,TGTGCCAGTTCCCCCCGATGGGGGTCGCACAATTCACCCCTCCACTTT,CASSPRWGSHNSPLHF
many,TRBV5-6,TRBJ2-1,NA,TGTGCCAGCAGCTTAACGGCGGCAGAGCAGTTCTTC,CASSLTAAEQFF
few,TRBV6-1,TRBJ1-1,NA,TGTGCCAGCACCATTACTCAGGACACTGAAGCTTTCTTT,CASTITQDTEAFF
many,TRBV19,TRBJ2-1,TRBD2,TGTGCCAGTAGGAAATCCCAAGCGGGAGGGACCTACAATGAGCAGTTCTTC,CASRKSQAGGTYNEQFF
many,TRBV6-4,TRBJ2-3,TRBD2,TGTGCCAGCAGTGACTCTAGCGGGGGGGCAGATACGCAGTATTTT,CASSDSSGGADTQYF
many,TRBV10-1,TRBJ2-1,TRBD2,TGCGCCAGCAGTGAGTCGACGGGCGGGGGGGCCCCCAATGAGCAGTTCTTC,CASSESTGGGAPNEQFF
many,TRBV5-4,TRBJ2-2,TRBD2,TGTGCCAGCAGCTTACTAGCGGGAGTCGGGGCCGGGGAGCTGTTTTTT,CASSLLAGVGAGELFF
many,TRBV11-1,TRBJ2-7,NA,TGTGCCAGCAGCTTAGGAGGGGGGGCTAGCGGCCGGTACGAGCAGTACTTC,CASSLGGGASGRYEQYF
NA,TRBV2,TRBJ1-3,NA,TGTGCCAGCGGTGGAGCTCGAAACACCATATATTTT,CASGGARNTIYF
NA,TRBV20-1,TRBJ1-1,TRBD1,TGCAGTGCTTCAGACAGGGGCGACACTGAAGCTTTCTTT,CSASDRGDTEAFF
many,TRBV20-1,TRBJ2-2,TRBD2,TGCAGTGCTAGATACCGCGGACTAGCGGGAGGCGAACTGACCGGGGAGCTGTTTTTT,CSARYRGLAGGELTGELFF
few,TRBV27,TRBJ2-5,TRBD2,TGTGCCAGCAGTTTATTCGGGGGTGGGACTAGCGGGGGTGGAGAGACCCAGTACTTC,CASSLFGGGTSGGGETQYF
many,TRBV7-9,TRBJ2-2,TRBD1,TGTGCCAGCAGCCCGCGAGCGGCCGGGACAGGGGGGCGCACCGGGGAGCTGTTTTTT,CASSPRAAGTGGRTGELFF
many,TRBV7-7,TRBJ2-3,NA,TGTGCCAGCAGCCGACTCGAGGACTCAGATACGCAGTATTTT,CASSRLEDSDTQYF
NA,TRBV20-1,TRBJ2-5,NA,TGCAGTTCCCCCCGCCCAAGCGTAGGAGACCTGGAGACCCAGTACTTC,CSSPRPSVGDLETQYF
many,TRBV10-3,TRBJ1-1,NA,TGTGCCATCAGTGAGACACCGAACACTGAAGCTTTCTTT,CAISETPNTEAFF
medium-sized,TRBV5-1,TRBJ1-2,TRBD1,TGCGCCAGCAGCTCGGGACAGGGGCTTGGCTACACCTTC,CASSSGQGLGYTF
many,TRBV4-2,TRBJ2-3,TRBD1,TGTGCCAGCAGCCAAGAGACAGGGGGCGCATTCATAGATACGCAGTATTTT,CASSQETGGAFIDTQYF
medium-sized,TRBV11-3,TRBJ2-7,NA,TGTGCCAGCAGCCCGACAGATCCCTACGAGCAGTACTTC,CASSPTDPYEQYF
NA,TRBV2,TRBJ2-7,TRBD1,TGTGCCAGCATTGGGACAGGGATCTACGAGCAGTACTTC,CASIGTGIYEQYF